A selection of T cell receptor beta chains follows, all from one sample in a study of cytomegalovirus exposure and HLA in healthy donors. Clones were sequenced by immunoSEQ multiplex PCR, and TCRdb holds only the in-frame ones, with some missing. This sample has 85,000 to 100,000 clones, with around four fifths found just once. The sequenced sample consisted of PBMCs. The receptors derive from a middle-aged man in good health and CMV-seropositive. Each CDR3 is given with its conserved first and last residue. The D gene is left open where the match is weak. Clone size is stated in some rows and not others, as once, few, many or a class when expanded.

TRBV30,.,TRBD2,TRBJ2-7,CAWSTGGPYEQYF,TGTGCCTGGAGCACGGGGGGGCCCTACGAGCAGTACTTC
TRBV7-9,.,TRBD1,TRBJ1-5,CASSYLGSGQVGIKPQHF,TGTGCCAGCAGCTACCTCGGGTCCGGACAGGTCGGAATCAAGCCCCAGCATTTT
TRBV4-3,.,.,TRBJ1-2,CASSQEGQLANYGYTF,TGCGCCAGCAGCCAAGAGGGGCAGTTAGCTAACTATGGCTACACCTTC
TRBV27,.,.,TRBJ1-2,CASSPIDRTYGYTF,TGTGCCAGCAGTCCTATAGACAGAACTTATGGCTACACCTTC
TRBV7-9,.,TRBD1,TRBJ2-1,CASSAGQGMAVEQFF,TGTGCCAGCAGCGCGGGACAGGGGATGGCGGTTGAGCAGTTCTTC
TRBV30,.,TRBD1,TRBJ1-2,CAWSSLGQGFYGYTF,TGTGCCTGGAGTTCTCTAGGACAGGGCTTCTATGGCTACACCTTC
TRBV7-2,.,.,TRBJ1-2,CASSSPHRPQGYTF,TGTGCCAGCAGCTCACCCCACAGGCCTCAAGGCTACACCTTC
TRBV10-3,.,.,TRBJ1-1,CAISESRTRMNPEAFF,TGTGCCATCAGTGAGTCAAGGACAAGAATGAACCCTGAAGCTTTCTTT
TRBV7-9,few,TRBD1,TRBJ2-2,CASSLGTGYTGELFF,TGTGCCAGCAGCTTAGGGACAGGGTACACCGGGGAGCTGTTTTTT
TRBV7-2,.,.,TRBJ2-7,CASSFFSGWEEQYF,TGTGCCAGCAGCTTCTTTAGCGGTTGGGAAGAGCAGTACTTC
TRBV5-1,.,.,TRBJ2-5,CASSSQGGGETQYF,TGCGCCAGCAGCTCACAGGGGGGGGGAGAGACCCAGTACTTC
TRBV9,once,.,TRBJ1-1,CASSTIGTSNTEAFF,TGTGCCAGCAGTACTATCGGGACTTCGAACACTGAAGCTTTCTTT
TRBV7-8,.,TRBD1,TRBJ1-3,CASSFSGGYGGNTIYF,TGTGCCAGCAGCTTTTCAGGGGGCTATGGAGGAAACACCATATATTTT
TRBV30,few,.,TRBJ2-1,CAWQKGLEQFF,TGTGCCTGGCAGAAAGGACTAGAGCAGTTCTTC
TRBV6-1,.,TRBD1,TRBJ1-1,CASSAAGQFHTEAFF,TGTGCCAGCAGTGCCGCGGGACAGTTTCACACTGAAGCTTTCTTT
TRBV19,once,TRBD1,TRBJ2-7,CASSKGQGVHEQYF,TGTGCCAGTAGTAAAGGGCAGGGGGTCCACGAGCAGTACTTC
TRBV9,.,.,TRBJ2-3,CASSVEHSTDTQYF,TGTGCCAGCAGCGTAGAGCATAGCACAGATACGCAGTATTTT
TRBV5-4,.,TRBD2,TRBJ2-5,CASSPPRGGGAQETQYF,TGTGCCAGCAGCCCCCCACGGGGCGGGGGGGCACAAGAGACCCAGTACTTC
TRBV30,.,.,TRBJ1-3,CAWSVQGNTIYF,TGTGCCTGGAGTGTACAGGGAAACACCATATATTTT
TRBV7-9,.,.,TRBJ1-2,CASSLGSQYGYTF,TGTGCCAGCAGCTTAGGGAGTCAATATGGCTACACCTTC
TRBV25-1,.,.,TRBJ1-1,CASRRNTEAFF,TGTGCCAGCAGGAGGAACACTGAAGCTTTCTTT